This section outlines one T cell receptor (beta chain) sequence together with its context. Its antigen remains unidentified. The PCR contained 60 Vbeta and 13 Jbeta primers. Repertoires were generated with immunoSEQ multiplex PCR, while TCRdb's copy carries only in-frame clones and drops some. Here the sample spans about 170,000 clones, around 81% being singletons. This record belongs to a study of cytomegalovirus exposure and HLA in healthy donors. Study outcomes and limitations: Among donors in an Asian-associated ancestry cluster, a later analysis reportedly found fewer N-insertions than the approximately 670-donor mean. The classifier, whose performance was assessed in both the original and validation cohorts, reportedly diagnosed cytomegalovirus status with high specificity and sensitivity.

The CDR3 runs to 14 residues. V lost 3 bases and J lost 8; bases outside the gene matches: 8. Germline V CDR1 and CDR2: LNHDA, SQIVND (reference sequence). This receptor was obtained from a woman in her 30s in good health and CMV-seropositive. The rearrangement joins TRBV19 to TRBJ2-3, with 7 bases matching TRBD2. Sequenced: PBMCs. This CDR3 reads CASSMGPSGGTQYF. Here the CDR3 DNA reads TGTGCCAGTAGTATGGGACCCTCGGGGGGTACGCAGTATTTT.